These 15 T cell receptor beta chains originate from one sample sequenced in a study of blood T cell repertoires in COVID-19. The repertoire was sequenced with immunoSEQ multiplex PCR; TCRdb's copy has only in-frame clones and lacks some. The table lists more than 25,000 clones, around 83% of them singletons, with 25% in the top ten. Sequencing was carried out using peripheral blood. These TCRs come from a man between 65 and 85 years old with active COVID-19.

The chain combines TRBV15 with TRBJ2-1; 12 bases map to TRBD2. Germline loops: CDR1 LNHNV, CDR2 YYDKDF (reference sequence). V gave up 1 base and J gave up 3 bases; unmatched junction bases: 4. This CDR3 has 17 residues. In DNA form, the CDR3 reads TGTGCCACCAGCAGAGGGCCGACTAGCGGGGGCTACAATGAGCAGTTCTTC. It translates to CATSRGPTSGGYNEQFF. Filled out from reference TRBV15 and TRBJ2-1, the complete variable domain reads DAMVIQNPRYQVTQFGKPVTLSCSQTLNHNVMYWYQQKSSQAPKLLFHYYDKDFNNEADTPDNFQSRRPNTSFCFLDIRSPGLGDTAMYLCATSRGPTSGGYNEQFFGPGTRLTVL.

The V and J genes are TRBV5-5 and TRBJ2-3, with D perhaps matching TRBD1 (5 bases). Trimming left V 2 bases short and J 2 bases short, with 12 bases between. CDR3 length: 15 residues. Germline CDR1 and CDR2: SGHKS and YYEKEE (reference sequence). CDR3 sequence (DNA): TGTGCCAGCAGCTTACAGGTCTTCAACACAGATACGCAGTATTTT. Translation: CASSLQVFNTDTQYF.

V is TRBV3-1 (or the pseudogene TRBV3-2) and J is TRBJ2-3; 12 positions agree with TRBD2. V shed 2 bases and J 4 bases; nucleotides not matched to a gene: 4. This CDR3 region has 16 residues. The germline V gene encodes CDR1 LGHDT and CDR2 YNNKEL (reference sequence). In nucleotides, the CDR3 is TGTGCCAGCAGCCAAAGCGCTAGCGGGAGGGCAGATACGCAGTATTTT. Translating it yields CASSQSASGRADTQYF.

This chain joins TRBV19 and TRBJ1-2; the match to TRBD1 covers 9 bases. Germline CDR1 is LNHDA and CDR2 is SQIVND (reference sequence). Losses at the gene ends were 6 bases for V and 4 bases for J; bases not matched to a gene: 9. The CDR3 extends over 15 amino acids. The CDR3 reads CASSATGGLSYGYTF. The CDR3 DNA sequence: TGTGCCAGTAGCGCGACAGGGGGGCTTAGCTATGGCTACACCTTC.

Details on this clone: This likely stems from a read error, as it lies one base from a far larger clone. This sequence joins TRBV5-6 and TRBJ2-2; D remains ambiguous. The CDR3 has 12 amino acids. The V gene's germline CDR1 is SGHDT and CDR2 YYEEEE. V gave up 4 bases and J gave up 6 bases, with 7 bases separating them. The CDR3 sequence is CASSQLPGELFF. CDR3 DNA sequence: TGTGCCAGCAGCCAACTACCCGGGGAGCTGTTTTTT.

The chain carries TRBV28 and TRBJ1-5, with a possible D match to TRBD1 (6 bases). This CDR3 is 15 amino acids long. Germline assignment: CDR1 MDHEN and CDR2 SYDVKM. V was cut by 7 bases and J by 4 bases, with 17 bases left in between. The CDR3 reads CASIYSRGKNQPQHF. The CDR3 DNA sequence: TGTGCCAGCATCTATTCGAGGGGGAAGAATCAGCCCCAGCATTTT.

The V and J genes are TRBV30 and TRBJ2-1; D remains ambiguous. From germline, CDR1 is GTSNPN and CDR2 SVGIG (reference sequence). This CDR3 spans 13 amino acids. V lost 0 bases and J 9 bases, leaving 12 bases between the germline ends. Written as DNA, the CDR3 is TGTGCCTGGAGTGTTGGCTCGCCTAGTGAGCAGTTCTTC. Residues: CAWSVGSPSEQFF.

This chain uses TRBV14 with TRBJ1-2, with TRBD1 matching over 11 bases. V was pared by 4 bases and J by 7 bases, with 17 bases of the junction left unmatched. The CDR3 length is 18 residues. Germline V CDR1 and CDR2: SGHDN, FVKESK. CDR3 loop: CASSLTTGTGGGARGYTF. The DNA of the CDR3 is TGTGCCAGCAGCCTCACGACCGGGACAGGGGGTGGGGCTCGTGGCTACACCTTC.

The chain combines TRBV11-2 with TRBJ2-7; TRBD1 matches at 7 bases. This CDR3 has 16 residues. Germline CDR1 SGHAT, CDR2 FQNNGV. J lost 3 bases, V lost 5 bases, and 13 bases had no gene match. The CDR3 coding sequence is TGTGCCAGCAGCCTTAGGTTCCCGCAGGGGGTCTACGAGCAGTACTTC. Amino acids: CASSLRFPQGVYEQYF.

The V gene is TRBV7-3, the J gene TRBJ1-1, with a weak D call TRBD1 (5 bases). This CDR3 comprises 14 residues. Trimming removed 3 bases from V and 6 bases from J, with 14 bases in between. Germline CDR1 and CDR2: SGHTA and FQGTGA. This CDR3 reads CASSFDGGTAEAFF. The CDR3 coding sequence is TGTGCCAGCAGCTTCGACGGGGGAACGGCTGAAGCTTTCTTT.

V is TRBV19 and J is TRBJ1-5; D is undetermined. This CDR3 is 14 amino acids long. V lost 6 bases to trimming and J lost 2 bases, with 11 bases between them. Looked up from germline, CDR1 is LNHDA and CDR2 is SQIVND (reference sequence). The CDR3 here is CASSSKNGNQPQHF. CDR3 sequence (DNA): TGTGCCAGTAGCTCTAAAAACGGCAATCAGCCCCAGCATTTT.

This chain uses TRBV18 with TRBJ2-3; D is possibly TRBD2 (6 bases). Germline assignment: CDR1 KGHSH and CDR2 LQKENI. Between the trimmed V and J ends, which lost 0 bases and 3 bases, there was a span of 7 bases. The CDR3 sequence is 14 residues long. The CDR3 loop reads CASSPPGGTDTQYF. DNA for the CDR3: TGTGCCAGCTCACCACCGGGGGGAACAGATACGCAGTATTTT.

This clone was seen more than once but under ten times. This rearrangement joins TRBV27 to TRBJ2-7; D gene uncertain. Germline V CDR1 and CDR2: MNHEY, SMNVEV (reference sequence). The V gene lost 5 bases and the J gene lost 2 bases, with 16 bases spanning the gap. This CDR3 comprises 15 residues. CDR3 nucleotide sequence: TGTGCCAGCAGTCCCTATTCGGCACAGCCCTACGAGCAGTACTTC. The encoded protein is CASSPYSAQPYEQYF.

This clone was detected a few times. This sequence joins TRBV5-6 and TRBJ2-2; 7 nucleotides align to TRBD1. The CDR3 is 18 residues long. Unmatched junction bases numbered 12, after V lost 3 bases and J lost 1 base. Germline CDR1 is SGHDT and CDR2 is YYEEEE. The CDR3 nucleotides are TGTGCCAGCAGCTCTCGGGTATCAGGGACAGTGAACACCGGGGAGCTGTTTTTT. Translated, it gives CASSSRVSGTVNTGELFF. Variable domain in full (rest from reference TRBV5-6 and TRBJ2-2): DAGVTQSPTHLIKTRGQQVTLRCSPKSGHDTVSWYQQALGQGPQFIFQYYEEEERQRGNFPDRFSGHQFPNYSSELNVNALLLGDSALYLCASSSRVSGTVNTGELFFGEGSRLTVL.

V gene TRBV28 combines with J gene TRBJ2-3; 14 nucleotides match TRBD2. V dropped 6 bases and J dropped 2; count of bases not matched to a gene: 7. CDR3 size: 17 residues. From germline, CDR1 is MDHEN and CDR2 SYDVKM. The CDR3 spells CASRTRLAGGITDTQYF. The CDR3 DNA reads TGTGCCAGCAGAACTCGACTAGCGGGAGGGATCACAGATACGCAGTATTTT.